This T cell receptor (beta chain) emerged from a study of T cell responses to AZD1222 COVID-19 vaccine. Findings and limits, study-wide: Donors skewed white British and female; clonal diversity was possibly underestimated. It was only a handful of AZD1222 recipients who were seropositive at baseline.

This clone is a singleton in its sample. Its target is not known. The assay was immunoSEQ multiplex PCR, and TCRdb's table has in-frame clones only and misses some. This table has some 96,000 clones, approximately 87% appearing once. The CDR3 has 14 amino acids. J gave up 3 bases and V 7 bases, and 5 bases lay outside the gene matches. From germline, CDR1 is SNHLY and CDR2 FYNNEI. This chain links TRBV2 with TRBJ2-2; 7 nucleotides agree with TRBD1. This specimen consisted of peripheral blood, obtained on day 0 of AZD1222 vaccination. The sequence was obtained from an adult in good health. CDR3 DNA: TGTGCCAGCAATCCGGGACAGCACACCGGGGAGCTGTTTTTT. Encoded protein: CASNPGQHTGELFF. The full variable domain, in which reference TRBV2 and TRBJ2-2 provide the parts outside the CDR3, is EPEVTQTPSHQVTQMGQEVILRCVPISNHLYFYWYRQILGQKVEFLVSFYNNEISEKSEIFDDQFSVERPDGSNFTLKIRSTKLEDSAMYFCASNPGQHTGELFFGEGSRLTVL.